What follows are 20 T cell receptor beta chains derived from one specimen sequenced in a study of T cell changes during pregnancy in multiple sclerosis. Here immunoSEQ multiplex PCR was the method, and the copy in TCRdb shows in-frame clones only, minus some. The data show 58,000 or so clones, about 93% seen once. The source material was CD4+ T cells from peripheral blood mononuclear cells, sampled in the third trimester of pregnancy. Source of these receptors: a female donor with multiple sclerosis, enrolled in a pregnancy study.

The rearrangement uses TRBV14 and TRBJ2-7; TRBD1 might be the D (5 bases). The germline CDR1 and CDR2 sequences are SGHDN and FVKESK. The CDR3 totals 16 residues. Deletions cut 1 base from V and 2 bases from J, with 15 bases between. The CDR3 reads CASSQVPQTGTYEQYF. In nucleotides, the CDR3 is TGTGCCAGCAGCCAAGTGCCCCAAACAGGTACCTACGAGCAGTACTTC.

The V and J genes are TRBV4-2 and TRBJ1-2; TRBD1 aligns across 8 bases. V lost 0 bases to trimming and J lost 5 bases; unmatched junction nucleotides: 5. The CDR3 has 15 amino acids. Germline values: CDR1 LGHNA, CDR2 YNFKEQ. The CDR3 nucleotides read TGTGCCAGCAGCCAAGATGCGTACAGGGGGTATGGCTACACCTTC. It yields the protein CASSQDAYRGYGYTF.

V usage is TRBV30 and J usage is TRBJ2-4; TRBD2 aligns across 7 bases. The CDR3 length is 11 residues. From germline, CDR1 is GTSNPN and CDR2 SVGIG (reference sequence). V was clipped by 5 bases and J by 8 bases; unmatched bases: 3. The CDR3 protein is CAWGEGDIQYF. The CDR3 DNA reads TGTGCCTGGGGGGAGGGAGACATTCAGTACTTC.

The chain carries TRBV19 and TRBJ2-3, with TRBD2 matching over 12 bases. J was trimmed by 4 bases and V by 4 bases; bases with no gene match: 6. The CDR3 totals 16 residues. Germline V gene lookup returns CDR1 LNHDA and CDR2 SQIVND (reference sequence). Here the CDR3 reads CASSTSTSGGSDTQYF. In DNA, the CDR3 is TGTGCCAGTAGTACGTCGACTAGCGGGGGTTCAGATACGCAGTATTTT. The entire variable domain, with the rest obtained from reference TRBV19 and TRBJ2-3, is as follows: DGGITQSPKYLFRKEGQNVTLSCEQNLNHDAMYWYRQDPGQGLRLIYYSQIVNDFQKGDIAEGYSVSREKKESFPLTVTSAQKNPTAFYLCASSTSTSGGSDTQYFGPGTRLTVL.

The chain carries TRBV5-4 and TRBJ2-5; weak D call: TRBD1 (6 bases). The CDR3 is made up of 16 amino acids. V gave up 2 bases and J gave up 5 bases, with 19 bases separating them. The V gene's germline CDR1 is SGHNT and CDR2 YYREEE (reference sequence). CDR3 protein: CASSLDQGQTRETQYF. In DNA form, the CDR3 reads TGTGCCAGCAGCTTAGATCAAGGACAGACCCGTGAGACCCAGTACTTC.

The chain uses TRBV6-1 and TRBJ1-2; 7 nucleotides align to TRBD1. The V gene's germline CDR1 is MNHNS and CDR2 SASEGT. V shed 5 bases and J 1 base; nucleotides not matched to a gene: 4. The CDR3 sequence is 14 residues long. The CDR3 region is CASSSRQGNYGYTF. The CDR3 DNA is TGTGCCAGCAGTAGCCGACAGGGTAACTATGGCTACACCTTC.

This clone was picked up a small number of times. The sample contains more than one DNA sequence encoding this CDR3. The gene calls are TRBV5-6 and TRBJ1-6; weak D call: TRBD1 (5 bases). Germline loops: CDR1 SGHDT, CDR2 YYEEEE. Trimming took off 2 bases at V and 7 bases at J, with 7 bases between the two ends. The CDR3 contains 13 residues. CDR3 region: CASSLAGNSPLHF. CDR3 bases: TGTGCCAGCAGCTTAGCAGGGAATTCACCCCTCCACTTT.

CDR3 sequence (DNA): TGTGCCAGCAGCGGAGGACGAACGGACCGAGTTTACGAGCAGTACTTC. It encodes CASSGGRTDRVYEQYF. The chain couples TRBV7-2 to TRBJ2-7; possibly TRBD2 for D (5 bases). CDR3 size: 16 residues. Trimming stripped 5 bases from V and 4 bases from J, with 21 bases between. CDR1 and CDR2 from the germline V gene are SGHTA and FQGNSA.

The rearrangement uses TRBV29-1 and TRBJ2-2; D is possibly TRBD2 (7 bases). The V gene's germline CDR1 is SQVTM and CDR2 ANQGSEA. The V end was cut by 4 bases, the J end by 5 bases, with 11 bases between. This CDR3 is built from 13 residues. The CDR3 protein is CSVAGGPTGELFF. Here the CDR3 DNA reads TGCAGCGTTGCGGGGGGCCCAACCGGGGAGCTGTTTTTT.

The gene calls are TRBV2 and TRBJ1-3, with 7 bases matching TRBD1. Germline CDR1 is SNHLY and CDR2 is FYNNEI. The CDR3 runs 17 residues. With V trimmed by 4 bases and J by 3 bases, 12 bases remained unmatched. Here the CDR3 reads CASSVHRTGEYGNTIYF. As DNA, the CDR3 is TGTGCCAGCAGTGTACATCGCACAGGGGAATATGGAAACACCATATATTTT.

The CDR3 DNA follows: TGCGCCAGCAGCTTGGATTCAGGGCTGGGTGAAAAACTGTTTTTT. It translates to CASSLDSGLGEKLFF. The chain links TRBV5-1 to TRBJ1-4; TRBD1 is a possible D gene (5 bases). In germline, CDR1 is SGHRS, CDR2 YFSETQ. V was cut by 0 bases and J by 7 bases, with 13 bases left in between. CDR3 length: 15 amino acids.

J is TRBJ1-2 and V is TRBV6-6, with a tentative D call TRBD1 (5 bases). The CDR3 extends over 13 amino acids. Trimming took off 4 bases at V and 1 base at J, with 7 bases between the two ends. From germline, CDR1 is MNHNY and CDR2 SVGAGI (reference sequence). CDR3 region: CASSLGVNYGYTF. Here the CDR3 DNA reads TGTGCCAGCAGTTTAGGGGTTAACTATGGCTACACCTTC.

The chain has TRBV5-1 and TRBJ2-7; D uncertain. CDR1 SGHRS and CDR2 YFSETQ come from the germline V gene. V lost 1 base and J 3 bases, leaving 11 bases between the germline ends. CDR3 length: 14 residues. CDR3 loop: CASSLSGGSYEQYF. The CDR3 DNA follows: TGCGCCAGCAGCTTGTCTGGCGGAAGCTACGAGCAGTACTTC.

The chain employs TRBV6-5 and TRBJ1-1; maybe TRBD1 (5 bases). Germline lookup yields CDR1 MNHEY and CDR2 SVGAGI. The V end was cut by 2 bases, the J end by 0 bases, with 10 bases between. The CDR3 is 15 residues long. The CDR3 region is CASSYARQLNTEAFF. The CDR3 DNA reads TGTGCCAGCAGTTACGCCAGACAGCTGAACACTGAAGCTTTCTTT.

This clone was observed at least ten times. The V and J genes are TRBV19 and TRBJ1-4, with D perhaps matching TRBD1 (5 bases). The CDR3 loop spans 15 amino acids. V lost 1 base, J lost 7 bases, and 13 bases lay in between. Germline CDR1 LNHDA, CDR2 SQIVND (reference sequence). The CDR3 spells CASSIGQRIVEKLFF. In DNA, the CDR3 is TGTGCCAGTAGTATAGGACAGAGGATTGTTGAAAAACTGTTTTTT.

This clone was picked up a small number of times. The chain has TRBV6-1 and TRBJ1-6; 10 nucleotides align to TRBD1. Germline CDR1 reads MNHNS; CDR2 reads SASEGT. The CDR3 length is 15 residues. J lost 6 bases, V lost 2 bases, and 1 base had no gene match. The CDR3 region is CASSERTGGNSPLHF. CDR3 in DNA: TGTGCCAGCAGTGAACGGACAGGGGGTAATTCACCCCTCCACTTT.

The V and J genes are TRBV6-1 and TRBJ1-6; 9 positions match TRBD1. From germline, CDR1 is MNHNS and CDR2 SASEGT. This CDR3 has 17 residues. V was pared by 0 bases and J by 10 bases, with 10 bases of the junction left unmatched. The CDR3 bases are TGTGCCAGCAGTGAAGCTTTGGTGACAGGGGGGAGATCACCCCTCCACTTT. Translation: CASSEALVTGGRSPLHF.

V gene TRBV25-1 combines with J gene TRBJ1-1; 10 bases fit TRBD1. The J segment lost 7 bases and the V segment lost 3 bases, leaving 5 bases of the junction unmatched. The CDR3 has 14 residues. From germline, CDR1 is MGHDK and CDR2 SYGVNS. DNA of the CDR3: TGTGCCAGCAGTGAGACAGGGGGCCGGGGTGAAGCTTTCTTT. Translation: CASSETGGRGEAFF.

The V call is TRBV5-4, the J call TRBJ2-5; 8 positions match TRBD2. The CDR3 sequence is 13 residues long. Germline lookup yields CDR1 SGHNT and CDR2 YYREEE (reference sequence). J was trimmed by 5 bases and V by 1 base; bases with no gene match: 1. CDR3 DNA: TGTGCCAGCAGCTTGCGGGGGGGGGAGACCCAGTACTTC. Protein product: CASSLRGGETQYF.

CDR3 bases: TGTGCCTGGAGTCCGGGTGGCATTCAGTACTTC. Residues: CAWSPGGIQYF. The gene calls are TRBV30 and TRBJ2-4; D is unclear. Germline CDR1 and CDR2: GTSNPN and SVGIG (reference sequence). V lost 2 bases to trimming and J lost 9 bases, with 8 bases between them. The CDR3 covers 11 residues.